This TCR beta chain derives from a study of a mutant IDH1 vaccine in newly diagnosed glioma. At the level of the study: Among treated patients, approximately 62% were male and around 40% female, and mean age was around 40 years. Previous treatment comprised radiotherapy, temozolomide, or both, mostly both.

Sequenced by immunoSEQ multiplex PCR; TCRdb stores in-frame clones only, minus some. The table lists around 82,000 clones, 82% of them singletons. V gave up 4 bases and J gave up 4 bases; unmatched junction bases: 8. The CDR3 contains 15 residues. CDR1 MNHEY and CDR2 SVGAGI come from the germline V gene. Noted time point: baseline, week 1 (first vaccination visit). As to treatment: pre-vaccination baseline after standard-of-care therapy. The receptor was derived from a man between 35 and 55 years old with glioma. Some clones in this sample may be carry-over from other donors' samples. The source material was PBMCs, sampled from a glioma patient treated with radiotherapy, temozolomide or both. The chain employs TRBV6-5 and TRBJ2-7; 9 bases align to TRBD1. Here the CDR3 reads CASSWQTGGPYEQYF. In DNA, the CDR3 is TGTGCCAGCAGTTGGCAAACAGGGGGCCCATACGAGCAGTACTTC.